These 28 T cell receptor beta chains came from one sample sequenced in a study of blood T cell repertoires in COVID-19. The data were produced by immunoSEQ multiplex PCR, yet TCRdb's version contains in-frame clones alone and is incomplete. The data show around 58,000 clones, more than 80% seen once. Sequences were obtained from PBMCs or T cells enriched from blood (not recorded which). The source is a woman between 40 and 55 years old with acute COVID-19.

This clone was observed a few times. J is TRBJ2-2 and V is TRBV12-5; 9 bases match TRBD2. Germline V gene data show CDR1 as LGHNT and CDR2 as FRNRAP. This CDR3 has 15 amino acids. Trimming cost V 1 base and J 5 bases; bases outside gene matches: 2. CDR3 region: CASGLEAGGTGELFF. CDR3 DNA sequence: TGTGCTAGTGGTTTGGAAGCGGGAGGAACCGGGGAGCTGTTTTTT.

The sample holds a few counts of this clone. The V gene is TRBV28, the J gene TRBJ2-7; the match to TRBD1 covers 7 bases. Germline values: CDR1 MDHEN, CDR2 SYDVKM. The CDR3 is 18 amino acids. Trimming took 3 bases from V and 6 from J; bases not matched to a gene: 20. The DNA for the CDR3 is TGTGCCAGCAGTTTGTCGACAGGGTTGGGTTCTATTTCTCGCGAGCAGTACGTC. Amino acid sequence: CASSLSTGLGSISREQYV.

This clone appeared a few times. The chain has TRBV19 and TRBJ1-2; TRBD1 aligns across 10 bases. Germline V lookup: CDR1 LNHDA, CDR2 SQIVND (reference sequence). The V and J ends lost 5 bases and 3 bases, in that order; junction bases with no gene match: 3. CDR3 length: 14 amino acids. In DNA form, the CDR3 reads TGTGCCAGTAGTGAGACAGGGGGCTACTATGGCTACACCTTC. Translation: CASSETGGYYGYTF. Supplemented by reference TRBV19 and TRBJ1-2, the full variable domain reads DGGITQSPKYLFRKEGQNVTLSCEQNLNHDAMYWYRQDPGQGLRLIYYSQIVNDFQKGDIAEGYSVSREKKESFPLTVTSAQKNPTAFYLCASSETGGYYGYTFGSGTRLTVV.

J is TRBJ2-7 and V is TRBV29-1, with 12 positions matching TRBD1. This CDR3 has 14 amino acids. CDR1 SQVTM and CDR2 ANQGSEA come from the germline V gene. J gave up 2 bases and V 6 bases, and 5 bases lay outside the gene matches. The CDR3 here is CSVGDRGLAYEQYF. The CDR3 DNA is TGCAGCGTCGGGGACAGGGGGCTGGCCTACGAGCAGTACTTC.

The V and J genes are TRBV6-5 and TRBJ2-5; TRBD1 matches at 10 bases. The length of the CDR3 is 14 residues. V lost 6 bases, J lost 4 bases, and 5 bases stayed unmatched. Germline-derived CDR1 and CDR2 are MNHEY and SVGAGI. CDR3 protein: CASRRQGAGETQYF. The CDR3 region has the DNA TGTGCCAGCAGGAGACAGGGGGCAGGAGAGACCCAGTACTTC.

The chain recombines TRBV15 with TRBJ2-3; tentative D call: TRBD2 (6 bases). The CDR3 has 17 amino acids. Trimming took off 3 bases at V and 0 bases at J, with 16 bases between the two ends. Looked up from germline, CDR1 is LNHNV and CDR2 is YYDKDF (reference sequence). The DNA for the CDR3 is TGTGCCACCAGCAGGCCTTTCACGGGGACTAGCACAGATACGCAGTATTTT. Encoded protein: CATSRPFTGTSTDTQYF.

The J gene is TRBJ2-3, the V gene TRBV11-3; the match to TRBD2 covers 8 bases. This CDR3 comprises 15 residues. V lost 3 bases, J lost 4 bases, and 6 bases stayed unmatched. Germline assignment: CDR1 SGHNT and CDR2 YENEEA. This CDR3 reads CASSFRGGSADTQYF. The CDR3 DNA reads TGTGCCAGCAGCTTTCGGGGGGGATCCGCAGATACGCAGTATTTT.

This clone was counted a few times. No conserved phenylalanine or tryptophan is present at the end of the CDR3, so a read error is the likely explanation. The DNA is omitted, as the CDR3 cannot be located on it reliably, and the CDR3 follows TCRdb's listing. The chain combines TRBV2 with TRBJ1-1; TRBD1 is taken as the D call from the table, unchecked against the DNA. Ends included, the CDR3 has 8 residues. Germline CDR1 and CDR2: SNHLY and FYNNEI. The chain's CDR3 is CASSATGP.

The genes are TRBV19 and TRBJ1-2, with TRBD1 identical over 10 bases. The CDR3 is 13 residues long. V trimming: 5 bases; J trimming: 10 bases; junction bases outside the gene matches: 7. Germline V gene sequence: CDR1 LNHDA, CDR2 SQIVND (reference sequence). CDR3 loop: CASSPRGQGNYTF. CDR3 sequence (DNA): TGTGCCAGTAGTCCCCGGGGACAGGGGAACTACACCTTC.

The chain's CDR3 is CASLAPGTEAFF. CDR3 nucleotides: TGTGCCAGCCTCGCTCCCGGCACTGAAGCTTTCTTT. The chain is built from TRBV6-5 and TRBJ1-1, with no clear D. Germline V CDR1 and CDR2: MNHEY, SVGAGI. The length of the CDR3 is 12 residues. Trimming took off 8 bases at V and 4 bases at J, with 11 bases between the two ends.

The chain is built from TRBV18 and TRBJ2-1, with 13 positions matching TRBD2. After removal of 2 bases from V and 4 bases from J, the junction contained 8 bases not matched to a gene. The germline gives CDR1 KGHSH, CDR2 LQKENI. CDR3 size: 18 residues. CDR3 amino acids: CASSPKFGTSGTYNEQFF. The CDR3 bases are TGTGCCAGCTCACCAAAATTTGGGACTAGCGGGACTTACAATGAGCAGTTCTTC.

The CDR3 loop is CASSTWEGTDTQYF. CDR3 DNA: TGTGCCAGCAGTACGTGGGAGGGCACAGATACGCAGTATTTT. The V and J genes are TRBV27 and TRBJ2-3; D possibly corresponds to TRBD2 (6 bases). The CDR3 sequence is 14 residues long. CDR1 and CDR2 (germline): MNHEY, SMNVEV (reference sequence). V was trimmed by 5 bases and J by 1 base, leaving 10 bases between them.

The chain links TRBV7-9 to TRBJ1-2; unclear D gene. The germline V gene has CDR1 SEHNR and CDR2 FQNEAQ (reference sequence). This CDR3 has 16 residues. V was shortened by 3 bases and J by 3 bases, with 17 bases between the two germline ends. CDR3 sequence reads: CASSFGGSESYYGYTF. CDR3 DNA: TGTGCCAGCAGCTTCGGAGGGTCGGAATCTTACTATGGCTACACCTTC.

The CDR3 DNA reads as TGCGCCAGCAGTCACCCCCAGGGAGGGGGCAAAAACATTCAGTACTTC. This gives the protein CASSHPQGGGKNIQYF. The genes are TRBV23-1 and TRBJ2-4; a weak D match, TRBD2 (7 bases). TRBV23-1 is an ORF; its function is uncertain. The CDR3 is 16 residues long. V shed 3 bases and J shed 3 bases, with 15 bases lying between them.

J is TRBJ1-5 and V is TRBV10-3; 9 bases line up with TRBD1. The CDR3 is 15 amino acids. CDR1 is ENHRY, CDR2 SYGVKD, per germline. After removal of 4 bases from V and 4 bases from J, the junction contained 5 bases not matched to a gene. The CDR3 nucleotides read TGTGCCATCAGTGTCGGGACAGGGCTTAATCAGCCCCAGCATTTT. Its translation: CAISVGTGLNQPQHF.

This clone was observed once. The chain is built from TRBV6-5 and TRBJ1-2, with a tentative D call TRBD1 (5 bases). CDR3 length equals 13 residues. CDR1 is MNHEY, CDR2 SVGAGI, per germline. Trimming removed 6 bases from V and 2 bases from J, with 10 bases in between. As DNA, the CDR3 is TGTGCCAGCAGCCGTGCAGGGAACTATGGCTACACCTTC. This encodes CASSRAGNYGYTF.

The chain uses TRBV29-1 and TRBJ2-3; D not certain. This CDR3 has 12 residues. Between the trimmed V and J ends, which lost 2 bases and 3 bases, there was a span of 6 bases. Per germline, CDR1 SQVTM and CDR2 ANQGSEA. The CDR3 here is CSVEFATDTQYF. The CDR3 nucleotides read TGCAGCGTTGAATTTGCGACAGATACGCAGTATTTT.

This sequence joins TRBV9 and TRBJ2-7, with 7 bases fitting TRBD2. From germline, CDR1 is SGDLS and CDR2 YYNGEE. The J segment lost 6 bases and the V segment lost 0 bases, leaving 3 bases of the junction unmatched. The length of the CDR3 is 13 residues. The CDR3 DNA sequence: TGTGCCAGCAGCGTAGCCGTAGCGGGCGAGCAGTACTTC. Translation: CASSVAVAGEQYF.

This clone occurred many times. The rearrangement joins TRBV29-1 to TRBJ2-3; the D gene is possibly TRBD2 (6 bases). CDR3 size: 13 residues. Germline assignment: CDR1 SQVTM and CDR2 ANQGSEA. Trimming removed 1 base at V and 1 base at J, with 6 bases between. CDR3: CSVEGLGTDTQYF. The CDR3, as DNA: TGCAGCGTTGAAGGACTAGGCACAGATACGCAGTATTTT.

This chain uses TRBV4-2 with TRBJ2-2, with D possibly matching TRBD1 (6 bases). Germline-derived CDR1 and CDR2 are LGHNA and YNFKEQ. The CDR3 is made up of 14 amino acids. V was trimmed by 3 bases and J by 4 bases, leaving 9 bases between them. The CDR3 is CASSQDSPTGELFF. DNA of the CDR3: TGTGCCAGCAGCCAGGACAGCCCCACCGGGGAGCTGTTTTTT.

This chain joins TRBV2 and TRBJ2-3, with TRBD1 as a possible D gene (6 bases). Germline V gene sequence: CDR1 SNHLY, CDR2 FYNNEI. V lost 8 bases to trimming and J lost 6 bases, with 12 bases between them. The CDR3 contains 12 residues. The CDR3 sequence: CASQVQGDTQYF. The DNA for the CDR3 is TGTGCCAGCCAAGTACAGGGTGATACGCAGTATTTT.

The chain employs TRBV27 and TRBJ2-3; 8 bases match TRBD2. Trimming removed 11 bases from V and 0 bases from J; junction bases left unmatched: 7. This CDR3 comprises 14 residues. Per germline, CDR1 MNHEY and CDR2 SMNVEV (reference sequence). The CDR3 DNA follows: TGTGCCTCGTGGACTAGCTCAAGCACAGATACGCAGTATTTT. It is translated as CASWTSSSTDTQYF.

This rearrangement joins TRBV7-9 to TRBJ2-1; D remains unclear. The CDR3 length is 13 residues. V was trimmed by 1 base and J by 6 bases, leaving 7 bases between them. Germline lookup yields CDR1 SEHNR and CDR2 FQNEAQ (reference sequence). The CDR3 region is CASSLGHLNEQFF. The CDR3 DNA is TGTGCCAGCAGCTTAGGGCATCTCAATGAGCAGTTCTTC.

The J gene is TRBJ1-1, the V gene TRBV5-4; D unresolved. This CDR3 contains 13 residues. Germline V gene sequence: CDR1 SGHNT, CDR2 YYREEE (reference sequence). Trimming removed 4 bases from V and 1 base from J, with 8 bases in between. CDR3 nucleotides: TGTGCCAGCAGCCGTACTCAGAACACTGAAGCTTTCTTT. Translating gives CASSRTQNTEAFF.

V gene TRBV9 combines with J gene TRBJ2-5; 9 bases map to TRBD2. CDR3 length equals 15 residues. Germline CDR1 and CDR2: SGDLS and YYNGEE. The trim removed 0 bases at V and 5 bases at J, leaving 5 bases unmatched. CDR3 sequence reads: CASSVVAGVGETQYF. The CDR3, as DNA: TGTGCCAGCAGCGTAGTAGCGGGAGTTGGGGAGACCCAGTACTTC.

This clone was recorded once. CDR3 DNA: TGCAGTGCGGCGGGAGAGCAGTACGTC. As protein: CSAAGEQYV. This rearrangement joins TRBV20-1 to TRBJ2-7, with D possibly TRBD2 on 6 matching bases. V was shortened by 6 bases and J by 7 bases, with 7 bases between the two germline ends. In germline, CDR1 is DFQATT, CDR2 SNEGSKA (reference sequence). This CDR3 region has 9 residues.

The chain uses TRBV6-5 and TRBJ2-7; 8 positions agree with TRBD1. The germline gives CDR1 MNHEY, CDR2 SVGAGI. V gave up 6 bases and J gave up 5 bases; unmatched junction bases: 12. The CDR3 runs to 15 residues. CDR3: CASSGTGQSRNEQYF. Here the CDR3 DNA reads TGTGCCAGCAGCGGGACAGGTCAGTCTCGGAACGAGCAGTACTTC.

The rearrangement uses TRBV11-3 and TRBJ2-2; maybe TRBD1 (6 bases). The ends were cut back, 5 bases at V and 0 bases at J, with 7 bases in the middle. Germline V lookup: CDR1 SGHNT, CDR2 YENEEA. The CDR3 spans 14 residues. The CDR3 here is CASSRTANTGELFF. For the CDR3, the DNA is TGTGCCAGCAGCCGGACAGCGAACACCGGGGAGCTGTTTTTT.